The 27 T cell receptor beta chains reported below all come from one sample, sequenced in a study of identical twins. TCRdb re-derived calls from the 5' RACE reads in MiXCR, one entry per CDR3 protein. The data hold 1.5 million to 2 million distinct CDR3 sequences, with about 30% observed a single time. What was sequenced was cord blood. These receptors came from a newborn girl in good health.

The sample holds a few counts of this clonotype. The CDR3 sequence: CAWSAGGRTFF. The CDR3 region has the DNA TGTGCCTGGAGTGCCGGCGGGAGGACTTTCTTT. The J gene is TRBJ1-1, the V gene TRBV30, with D hard to call. V was pared by 1 base and J by 12 bases, with 12 bases between. Germline V gene lookup returns CDR1 GTSNPN and CDR2 SVGIG (reference sequence). The CDR3 contains 11 residues.

This clonotype was counted a few times. CDR3 nucleotide sequence: TGCAGTGCTAGAGATACGGGAGCCCACAATGAGCAGTACTTC. Its translation is CSARDTGAHNEQYF. The chain recombines TRBV20-1 with TRBJ2-5; TRBD2 might be the D (6 bases). Trimming removed 0 bases from V and 11 bases from J, with 19 bases in between. This CDR3 is 14 amino acids long. CDR1 is DFQATT and CDR2 is SNEGSKA in the germline V gene (reference sequence).

The rearrangement uses TRBV4-2 and TRBJ1-4; D uncertain. The CDR3 has 15 residues. Looked up from germline, CDR1 is LGHNA and CDR2 is YNFKEQ. The V end lost 5 bases, the J end lost 3 bases, and 13 bases lay between the germline ends. This chain's CDR3 is CASSTLRAPNEKLFF. The CDR3 DNA is TGTGCCAGCAGCACACTCCGGGCCCCTAATGAAAAACTGTTTTTT.

This clonotype was picked up a small number of times. The V call is TRBV10-3, the J call TRBJ2-7; 8 nucleotides agree with TRBD1. Trimming took 6 bases from V and 2 from J; bases not matched to a gene: 6. Germline CDR1 is ENHRY and CDR2 is SYGVKD. CDR3 length equals 14 residues. For the CDR3, the DNA is TGTGCCATCAGGGGGGACAGGACGACCTACGAGCAGTACTTC. This translates into CAIRGDRTTYEQYF.

The J gene is TRBJ2-2, the V gene TRBV20-1; D call uncertain. The CDR3 is 14 amino acids. V gave up 5 bases and J gave up 6 bases, with 16 bases separating them. The germline gives CDR1 DFQATT, CDR2 SNEGSKA (reference sequence). In nucleotides, the CDR3 is TGCAGTGCTCCCCTGTCCACCCTTCCCGGGGAGCTGTTTTTT. As protein: CSAPLSTLPGELFF.

This sequence joins TRBV20-1 and TRBJ2-3; 8 nucleotides agree with TRBD2. The CDR3 sequence is 13 residues long. Trimming at V came to 6 bases and at J to 3 bases, leaving 5 bases not matched to a gene. Germline lookup yields CDR1 DFQATT and CDR2 SNEGSKA (reference sequence). CDR3 sequence reads: CSATGLGTDTQYF. DNA of the CDR3: TGCAGTGCAACGGGACTAGGAACAGATACGCAGTATTTT.

This sequence joins TRBV20-1 and TRBJ2-1; 8 nucleotides line up with TRBD1. Germline CDR1 is DFQATT and CDR2 is SNEGSKA (reference sequence). The J segment lost 0 bases and the V segment lost 6 bases, leaving 4 bases of the junction unmatched. CDR3 length: 14 residues. The CDR3 spells CSANRGYSYNEQFF. CDR3 nucleotides: TGCAGTGCCAACAGGGGGTACTCCTACAATGAGCAGTTCTTC.

CDR3 sequence (DNA): TGCGCCAGCAGCTCCGGGGACAACATCTTCACTGAAGCTTTCTTT. It translates to CASSSGDNIFTEAFF. This chain links TRBV5-1 with TRBJ1-1; a possible D gene is TRBD1 (6 bases). The length of the CDR3 is 15 residues. Deletions cut 3 bases from V and 4 bases from J, with 16 bases between. Germline assignment: CDR1 SGHRS and CDR2 YFSETQ. Full variable domain (remainder filled in from reference TRBV5-1 and TRBJ1-1): KAGVTQTPRYLIKTRGQQVTLSCSPISGHRSVSWYQQTPGQGLQFLFEYFSETQRNKGNFPGRFSGRQFSNSRSEMNVSTLELGDSALYLCASSSGDNIFTEAFFGQGTRLTVV.

This clonotype has only a few counts. CDR3 residues: CSATRQGRNNEQFF. CDR3 coding DNA: TGCAGTGCTACCCGACAGGGTCGTAACAATGAGCAGTTCTTC. The J gene is TRBJ2-1, the V gene TRBV20-1; 7 nucleotides line up with TRBD1. CDR1 is DFQATT and CDR2 is SNEGSKA in the germline V gene (reference sequence). With 4 bases clipped from V and 5 bases from J, the junction kept 8 bases outside the gene matches. The length of the CDR3 is 14 residues.

This clonotype has a count of ten or more. The chain is built from TRBV29-1 and TRBJ1-4, with D maybe TRBD1 (5 bases). Germline V gene lookup returns CDR1 SQVTM and CDR2 ANQGSEA. The CDR3 loop spans 14 amino acids. Trimming cost V 4 bases and J 5 bases, with 14 bases left between them. CDR3: CSVAAGPTNEKLFF. The CDR3, as DNA: TGCAGCGTTGCGGCAGGGCCTACGAATGAAAAACTGTTTTTT.

The chain recombines TRBV20-1 with TRBJ2-5; possibly TRBD1 for D (6 bases). Germline V gene sequence: CDR1 DFQATT, CDR2 SNEGSKA (reference sequence). The germline V and J ends were trimmed by 4 bases and 6 bases, with 15 bases remaining between them. This CDR3 spans 13 amino acids. CDR3 DNA sequence: TGCAGTGCTACACAGGGTAGGGGGAAGACCCAGTACTTC. Translated, it gives CSATQGRGKTQYF.

This rearrangement joins TRBV9 to TRBJ1-2; D is uncertain. The V gene's germline CDR1 is SGDLS and CDR2 YYNGEE. The CDR3 covers 16 residues. V was trimmed by 3 bases and J by 3 bases, leaving 18 bases between them. CDR3 region: CASSATPSLVHYGYTF. The CDR3 DNA reads TGTGCCAGCAGCGCCACTCCCAGCCTAGTCCACTATGGCTACACCTTC.

This chain uses TRBV12-3 or TRBV12-4 with TRBJ2-5; D might be TRBD2 (5 bases). The ends were cut back, 1 base at V and 11 bases at J, with 11 bases in the middle. The CDR3 runs to 12 residues. CDR3 bases: TGTGCCAGCAGTTTAGGGCGTAGGACTCAGTACTTC. Its translation is CASSLGRRTQYF.

This chain joins TRBV7-9 and TRBJ2-1; a weak D match, TRBD2 (5 bases). V was clipped by 2 bases and J by 2 bases, with 13 bases between them. Germline assignment: CDR1 SEHNR and CDR2 FQNEAQ (reference sequence). The CDR3 loop spans 16 amino acids. The CDR3 loop is CASSLTTSVPYNEQFF. CDR3 coding DNA: TGTGCCAGCAGCTTAACCACTAGTGTCCCCTACAATGAGCAGTTCTTC.

This clonotype appeared a few times. V gene TRBV20-1 combines with J gene TRBJ1-2; 9 bases are a match to TRBD1. V dropped 5 bases and J dropped 2; count of bases not matched to a gene: 6. This CDR3 has 14 amino acids. Looked up from germline, CDR1 is DFQATT and CDR2 is SNEGSKA (reference sequence). CDR3 loop: CSARRTGVNYGYTF. CDR3 sequence (DNA): TGCAGTGCTCGAAGGACAGGGGTCAACTATGGCTACACCTTC.

The chain is built from TRBV7-2 and TRBJ1-3, with TRBD1 matching 7 bases. This CDR3 has 15 residues. From germline, CDR1 is SGHTA and CDR2 FQGNSA. Germline trimming cut 5 bases from V and 1 base from J; bases unmatched to any gene: 5. CDR3 amino acids: CASSLTGISGNTIYF. DNA for the CDR3: TGTGCCAGCAGCCTGACAGGGATTTCTGGAAACACCATATATTTT.

As concerns this clonotype: Sequence at one end of the junction differs from germline and may be a read error. J is TRBJ2-3 and V is TRBV12-3 or TRBV12-4; 10 bases agree with TRBD2. The CDR3 extends over 13 amino acids. CDR3 sequence: CAGSSGRRDTQYF. As DNA, the CDR3 is TGTGCCGGCAGTAGCGGGAGGAGGGATACGCAGTATTTT.

The rearrangement joins TRBV4-1 to TRBJ1-2; 7 bases agree with TRBD1. V dropped 1 base and J dropped 0; count of bases not matched to a gene: 5. CDR3 length: 16 amino acids. Germline V CDR1 and CDR2: MGHRA, YSYEKL. CDR3 DNA sequence: TGCGCCAGCAGCCAAGGTGATGGGACAGCTAACTATGGCTACACCTTC. Translating it yields CASSQGDGTANYGYTF.

This rearrangement joins TRBV28 to TRBJ2-2; 12 bases are a match to TRBD2. Germline V gene lookup returns CDR1 MDHEN and CDR2 SYDVKM. V shed 5 bases, J shed 0 bases, and the junction held 4 bases outside the gene matches. This CDR3 contains 17 residues. The CDR3 DNA is TGTGCCAGCAGTCCTCTAGCGGGAGGGCCGAACACCGGGGAGCTGTTTTTT. It encodes CASSPLAGGPNTGELFF. Full variable domain (rest looked up from reference TRBV28 and TRBJ2-2): DVKVTQSSRYLVKRTGEKVFLECVQDMDHENMFWYRQDPGLGLRLIYFSYDVKMKEKGDIPEGYSVSREKKERFSLILESASTNQTSMYLCASSPLAGGPNTGELFFGEGSRLTVL.

The chain links TRBV6-1 to TRBJ2-3; the match to TRBD2 covers 12 bases. The germline V gene has CDR1 MNHNS and CDR2 SASEGT. There are 18 residues in the CDR3. J gave up 2 bases and V 5 bases, and 11 bases lay outside the gene matches. This chain's CDR3 is CASSRGLAGGPFTDTQYF. CDR3 coding DNA: TGTGCCAGCAGTAGGGGGCTAGCGGGAGGGCCTTTCACAGATACGCAGTATTTT.

The chain recombines TRBV7-6 with TRBJ2-7; D is ambiguous. Trimming removed 5 bases from V and 3 bases from J, with 14 bases in between. CDR1 and CDR2 from the germline V gene are SGHVS and FNYEAQ. The CDR3 sequence is 14 residues long. The CDR3 spells CASSLDLYGYEQYF. DNA for the CDR3: TGTGCCAGCAGCCTTGACTTGTACGGCTACGAGCAGTACTTC.

There are a few counts of this clonotype. CDR3 sequence (DNA): TGTGCCAGCAGCAAACAGGGAACCTCTAACTATGGCTACACCTTC. Translating gives CASSKQGTSNYGYTF. The chain combines TRBV6-2 or TRBV6-3 with TRBJ1-2; tentative D call: TRBD1 (6 bases). CDR1 and CDR2 (germline): MNHEY, SVGEGT. The CDR3 extends over 15 amino acids. V gave up 6 bases and J gave up 0 bases, with 14 bases separating them.

This clonotype occurred a few times. The rearrangement joins TRBV6-1 to TRBJ2-1; D unclear. From germline, CDR1 is MNHNS and CDR2 SASEGT. This CDR3 region has 14 residues. Trimming stripped 5 bases from V and 3 bases from J, with 11 bases between. The CDR3 is CASSTIANYNEQFF. DNA for the CDR3: TGTGCCAGCAGTACGATAGCTAACTACAATGAGCAGTTCTTC.

This clonotype came up a few times. The rearrangement links TRBV5-1 to TRBJ1-6; TRBD1 aligns across 7 bases. J lost 7 bases, V lost 0 bases, and 4 bases had no gene match. Per germline, CDR1 SGHRS and CDR2 YFSETQ. The CDR3 has 15 amino acids. CDR3 protein: CASSLVARGNSPLHF. CDR3 coding DNA: TGCGCCAGCAGCTTGGTGGCCAGGGGGAATTCACCCCTCCACTTT.

This clonotype was seen a handful of times. This chain connects TRBV14 to TRBJ1-4; D call uncertain. Germline V gene sequence: CDR1 SGHDN, CDR2 FVKESK. The CDR3 has 13 residues. V dropped 2 bases and J dropped 8 bases, with 9 bases sitting between them. CDR3 in DNA: TGTGCCAGCAGCCAACCCCCGGTCGAAAAACTGTTTTTT. Amino acid sequence: CASSQPPVEKLFF.

The rearrangement links TRBV24-1 to TRBJ2-1, with D uncertain. This CDR3 has 15 amino acids. Germline CDR1 KGHDR, CDR2 SFDVKD. V dropped 0 bases and J dropped 8 bases, with 13 bases sitting between them. CDR3 sequence (DNA): TGTGCCACCAGTGATTTGGGGCTCCCTGGCGATGAGCAGTTCTTC. Encoded protein: CATSDLGLPGDEQFF.

This clonotype was observed a few times. The rearrangement uses TRBV7-9 and TRBJ2-7; TRBD2 might be the D (5 bases). With 2 bases removed from V and 5 bases from J, the gap between germline ends came to 22 bases. The CDR3 totals 17 residues. Germline CDR1 reads SEHNR; CDR2 reads FQNEAQ (reference sequence). This chain's CDR3 is CASSLRAEVTLHHEQYF. The CDR3 DNA is TGTGCCAGCAGCTTAAGGGCGGAGGTTACTCTGCACCACGAGCAGTACTTC. The entire variable domain, with the rest obtained from reference TRBV7-9 and TRBJ2-7, is as follows: DTGVSQNPRHKITKRGQNVTFRCDPISEHNRLYWYRQTLGQGPEFLTYFQNEAQLEKSRLLSDRFSAERPKGSFSTLEIQRTEQGDSAMYLCASSLRAEVTLHHEQYFGPGTRLTVT.